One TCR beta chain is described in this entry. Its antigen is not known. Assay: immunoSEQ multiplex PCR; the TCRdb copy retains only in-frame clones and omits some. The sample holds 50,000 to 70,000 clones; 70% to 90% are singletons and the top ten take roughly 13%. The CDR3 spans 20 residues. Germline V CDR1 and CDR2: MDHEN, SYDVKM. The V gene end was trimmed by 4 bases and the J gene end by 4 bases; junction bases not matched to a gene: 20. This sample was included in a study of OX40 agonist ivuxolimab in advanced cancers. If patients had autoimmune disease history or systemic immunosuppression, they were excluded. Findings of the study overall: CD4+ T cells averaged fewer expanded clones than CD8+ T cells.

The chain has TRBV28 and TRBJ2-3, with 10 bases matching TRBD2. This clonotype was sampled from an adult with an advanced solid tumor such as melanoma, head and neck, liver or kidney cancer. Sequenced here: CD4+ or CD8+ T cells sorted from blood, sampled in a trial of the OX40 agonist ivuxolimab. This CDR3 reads CASSSVRLAGAHFGADTQYF. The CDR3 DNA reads TGTGCCAGCAGTTCGGTACGGCTAGCGGGGGCCCACTTCGGGGCAGATACGCAGTATTTT.